Below are 9 T cell receptor beta chains sequenced from a single sample in a study of shared clonotypes between healthy human individuals. Terminally differentiated effector memory CD45RA+ cells were excluded by CCR7 positive selection of CD45RO-negative cells. TCRdb's copy holds only in-frame clones and misses some; the assay was immunoSEQ multiplex PCR. The sample contains over 800,000 clones, around 92% of which appear only once. Source material: naive CD8+ T cells sorted from blood. The receptor set was obtained from a man aged 25 to 45 in good health.

The chain links TRBV5-6 to TRBJ2-7, with TRBD1 matching over 9 bases. The CDR3 is 16 residues long. Per the germline V gene, CDR1 is SGHDT and CDR2 is YYEEEE. The junction had 9 bases not matched to a gene; V was cut back by 0 bases and J by 5 bases. The CDR3 here is CASSLEQGAFINEQYF. CDR3 in DNA: TGTGCCAGCAGCTTGGAACAGGGGGCGTTTATCAACGAGCAGTACTTC. Variable domain in full (rest from reference TRBV5-6 and TRBJ2-7): DAGVTQSPTHLIKTRGQQVTLRCSPKSGHDTVSWYQQALGQGPQFIFQYYEEEERQRGNFPDRFSGHQFPNYSSELNVNALLLGDSALYLCASSLEQGAFINEQYFGPGTRLTVT.

V gene TRBV7-9 combines with J gene TRBJ2-1, with a weak D call TRBD2 (6 bases). The germline gives CDR1 SEHNR, CDR2 FQNEAQ (reference sequence). This CDR3 is 16 amino acids long. Trimming pared 5 bases from V and 1 base from J, leaving 15 bases between. The CDR3 here is CASSPGGTRSYNEQFF. The CDR3, as DNA: TGTGCCAGCAGCCCAGGCGGGACCAGATCCTACAATGAGCAGTTCTTC. Variable domain in full (rest from reference TRBV7-9 and TRBJ2-1): DTGVSQNPRHKITKRGQNVTFRCDPISEHNRLYWYRQTLGQGPEFLTYFQNEAQLEKSRLLSDRFSAERPKGSFSTLEIQRTEQGDSAMYLCASSPGGTRSYNEQFFGPGTRLTVL.

The chain combines TRBV28 with TRBJ1-1; D is ambiguous. CDR1 is MDHEN and CDR2 is SYDVKM in the germline V gene. The CDR3 runs to 12 residues. Between the trimmed V and J ends, which lost 3 bases and 4 bases, there was a span of 6 bases. DNA for the CDR3: TGTGCCAGCAGTTTGAAGCCCACTGAAGCTTTCTTT. Translation: CASSLKPTEAFF.

The genes are TRBV13 and TRBJ2-5; 8 nucleotides agree with TRBD2. V gave up 3 bases and J gave up 4 bases; unmatched junction bases: 7. Germline CDR1 and CDR2: PRHDT and FYEKMQ (reference sequence). This CDR3 region has 15 residues. In DNA, the CDR3 is TGTGCCAGCAGCTTCTCCGGGACTAGGGGAGAGACCCAGTACTTC. This translates into CASSFSGTRGETQYF.

The chain is built from TRBV4-1 and TRBJ2-2, with D uncertain. This CDR3 has 12 amino acids. CDR1 MGHRA and CDR2 YSYEKL come from the germline V gene. V was clipped by 6 bases and J by 6 bases, with 8 bases between them. CDR3: CASRNQPGELFF. The CDR3 DNA follows: TGCGCCAGCAGAAATCAGCCCGGGGAGCTGTTTTTT.

V and J are TRBV25-1 and TRBJ1-1, with TRBD1 matching over 10 bases. CDR3 length: 15 amino acids. Germline assignment: CDR1 MGHDK and CDR2 SYGVNS. With 4 bases clipped from V and 3 bases from J, the junction kept 5 bases outside the gene matches. In nucleotides, the CDR3 is TGTGCCAGCAGTGGACCGGGACAGGGGTACACTGAAGCTTTCTTT. Protein product: CASSGPGQGYTEAFF.

This rearrangement joins TRBV7-9 to TRBJ2-1, with 11 bases matching TRBD2. Germline CDR1 and CDR2: SEHNR and FQNEAQ (reference sequence). CDR3 length: 16 residues. J lost 3 bases, V lost 6 bases, and 7 bases had no gene match. This CDR3 is CASRDLLAGGYNEQFF. CDR3 DNA: TGTGCCAGCAGGGATCTTCTAGCGGGGGGCTACAATGAGCAGTTCTTC.

The chain joins TRBV9 to TRBJ1-1, with no clear D. Trimming stripped 4 bases from V and 6 bases from J, with 10 bases between. Germline CDR1 SGDLS, CDR2 YYNGEE. The CDR3 has 12 residues. The CDR3 reads CASSLTESEAFF. CDR3 nucleotide sequence: TGTGCCAGCAGCCTAACGGAATCTGAAGCTTTCTTT.

This chain connects TRBV15 to TRBJ2-7; no clear D gene. There are 12 residues in the CDR3. Looked up from germline, CDR1 is LNHNV and CDR2 is YYDKDF (reference sequence). V lost 5 bases and J lost 0, with 5 bases in between. The CDR3 DNA reads as TGTGCCACCAGCTGGAGCTCCTACGAGCAGTACTTC. Its protein is CATSWSSYEQYF.